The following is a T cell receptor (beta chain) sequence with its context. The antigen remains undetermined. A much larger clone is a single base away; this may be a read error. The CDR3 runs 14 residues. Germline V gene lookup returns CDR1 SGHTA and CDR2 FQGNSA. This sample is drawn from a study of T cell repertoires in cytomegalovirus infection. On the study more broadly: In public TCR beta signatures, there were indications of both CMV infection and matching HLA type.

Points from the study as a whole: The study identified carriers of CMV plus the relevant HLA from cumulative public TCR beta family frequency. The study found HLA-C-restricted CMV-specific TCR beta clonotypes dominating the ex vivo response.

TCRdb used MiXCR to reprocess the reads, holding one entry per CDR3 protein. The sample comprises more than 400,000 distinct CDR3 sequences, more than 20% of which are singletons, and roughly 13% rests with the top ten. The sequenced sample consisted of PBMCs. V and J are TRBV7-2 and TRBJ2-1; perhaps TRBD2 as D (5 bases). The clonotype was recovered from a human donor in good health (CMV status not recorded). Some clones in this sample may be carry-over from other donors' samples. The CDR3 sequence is CASILAFPDNEQFF. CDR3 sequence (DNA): TGTGCCAGCATCTTAGCGTTTCCAGACAATGAGCAGTTCTTC. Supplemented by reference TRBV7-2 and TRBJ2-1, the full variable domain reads GAGVSQSPSNKVTEKGKDVELRCDPISGHTALYWYRQSLGQGLEFLIYFQGNSAPDKSGLPSDRFSAERTGGSVSTLTIQRTQQEDSAVYLCASILAFPDNEQFFGPGTRLTVL.